Shown below are 24 T cell receptor beta chains from a single sample sequenced in a study of cytomegalovirus exposure and HLA in healthy donors. PCR employed 60 Vbeta and 13 Jbeta primers. TCRdb's table, derived via immunoSEQ multiplex PCR, lists solely in-frame clones and lacks some. The data contain approximately 150,000 clones, roughly 76% of them singletons. The sample comprised PBMCs. All receptors derive from a woman between 18 and 30 years old in good health and CMV-seropositive.

The J gene is TRBJ1-2, the V gene TRBV19, with TRBD1 identical over 8 bases. Per germline, CDR1 LNHDA and CDR2 SQIVND (reference sequence). V shed 7 bases, J shed 3 bases, and the junction held 7 bases outside the gene matches. This CDR3 is built from 14 residues. DNA for the CDR3: TGTGCCAGTACACCGGGACAGGAATACTATGGCTACACCTTC. Translating gives CASTPGQEYYGYTF.

The chain employs TRBV5-5 and TRBJ2-7; the match to TRBD2 covers 11 bases. Per germline, CDR1 SGHKS and CDR2 YYEKEE (reference sequence). After removal of 2 bases from V and 3 bases from J, the junction contained 1 base not matched to a gene. The CDR3 extends over 14 amino acids. The CDR3 protein is CASSFGLAGYEQYF. Here the CDR3 DNA reads TGTGCCAGCAGCTTTGGACTAGCGGGCTACGAGCAGTACTTC.

The chain joins TRBV5-5 to TRBJ2-7; TRBD2 might be the D (6 bases). V lost 0 bases and J lost 2, with 12 bases in between. Germline V gene lookup returns CDR1 SGHKS and CDR2 YYEKEE (reference sequence). The CDR3 is 15 amino acids. In DNA form, the CDR3 reads TGTGCCAGCAGCTTGGCGAGCGGGCCTGCCTACGAGCAGTACTTC. This codes for CASSLASGPAYEQYF.

V usage is TRBV5-6 and J usage is TRBJ2-3; tentative D call: TRBD2 (5 bases). V lost 0 bases, J lost 3 bases, and 11 bases lay in between. Germline lookup yields CDR1 SGHDT and CDR2 YYEEEE. The CDR3 is 15 amino acids. CDR3 loop: CASSLGLAKTDTQYF. CDR3 DNA sequence: TGTGCCAGCAGCTTGGGGCTAGCTAAAACAGATACGCAGTATTTT.

This chain connects TRBV5-1 to TRBJ1-3, with D unresolved. This CDR3 has 13 amino acids. Germline V CDR1 and CDR2: SGHRS, YFSETQ. V lost 4 bases to trimming and J lost 4 bases, with 9 bases between them. CDR3 nucleotides: TGCGCCAGCAGCCTGACATCAGGAAACACCATATATTTT. Amino acid sequence: CASSLTSGNTIYF.

This clone was observed a few times. This chain connects TRBV5-6 to TRBJ2-5, with D possibly matching TRBD2 (5 bases). The CDR3 runs 13 residues. Germline V gives CDR1 SGHDT, CDR2 YYEEEE. Trimming took 3 bases from V and 1 from J, leaving 7 bases between them. CDR3 sequence reads: CASSSGFQETQYF. DNA of the CDR3: TGTGCCAGCAGCTCGGGGTTCCAAGAGACCCAGTACTTC. The entire variable domain, with the rest obtained from reference TRBV5-6 and TRBJ2-5, is as follows: DAGVTQSPTHLIKTRGQQVTLRCSPKSGHDTVSWYQQALGQGPQFIFQYYEEEERQRGNFPDRFSGHQFPNYSSELNVNALLLGDSALYLCASSSGFQETQYFGPGTRLLVL.

Of note for this clone: Its ends do not fully match the called genes, so a read error is possible. This chain links TRBV5-4 with TRBJ2-5; TRBD2 agrees at 8 bases. In germline, CDR1 is SGHNT, CDR2 YYREEE (reference sequence). The CDR3 is 14 amino acids. The CDR3 sequence is CASSFDVGDGGGNF. The DNA for the CDR3 is TGTGCCAGCAGCTTTGATGTCGGGGACGGGGGGGGCAACTTC.

The chain carries TRBV28 and TRBJ1-6; D is perhaps TRBD1 (5 bases). CDR1 and CDR2 from the germline V gene are MDHEN and SYDVKM. The CDR3 runs to 13 residues. Trimming shortened V by 5 bases and J by 9 bases, and 11 bases separated the two germline ends. CDR3 in DNA: TGTGCCAGCAGTAAGTCAGGGTTTTCACCCCTCCACTTT. Protein sequence: CASSKSGFSPLHF.

The J gene is TRBJ1-5, the V gene TRBV2; 8 bases map to TRBD1. The J segment lost 4 bases and the V segment lost 6 bases, leaving 5 bases of the junction unmatched. The CDR3 is 14 residues long. Germline CDR1 is SNHLY and CDR2 is FYNNEI. Here the CDR3 DNA reads TGTGCCAGCAGGGAGACAGGGGAAAATCAGCCCCAGCATTTT. This sequence encodes CASRETGENQPQHF.

The rearrangement links TRBV18 to TRBJ1-3; D possibly corresponds to TRBD1 (5 bases). Trimming removed 3 bases at V and 0 bases at J, with 15 bases between. CDR3 size: 17 residues. Germline CDR1 and CDR2: KGHSH and LQKENI. CDR3 in DNA: TGTGCCAGCTCACCCCTCTCCCGGGGGGGCTCTGGAAACACCATATATTTT. Encoded protein: CASSPLSRGGSGNTIYF.

This clone came up a few times. The rearrangement links TRBV7-7 to TRBJ2-2; unclear D gene. Trimming left V 4 bases short and J 5 bases short, with 8 bases between. Germline V CDR1 and CDR2: SSHAT, FNYEAQ (reference sequence). This CDR3 has 13 residues. CDR3 sequence: CASSSRVTGELFF. Written as DNA, the CDR3 is TGTGCCAGCAGCTCCCGGGTTACCGGGGAGCTGTTTTTT.

V is TRBV15 and J is TRBJ1-5; weak D call: TRBD1 (5 bases). V dropped 0 bases and J dropped 7 bases, with 13 bases sitting between them. Germline V gene lookup returns CDR1 LNHNV and CDR2 YYDKDF (reference sequence). The CDR3 is 15 amino acids. The chain's CDR3 is CATSRDLGHSQPQHF. CDR3 sequence (DNA): TGTGCCACCAGCAGAGATTTGGGGCATAGCCAGCCCCAGCATTTT.

The V call is TRBV9, the J call TRBJ2-5; 10 positions match TRBD2. Looked up from germline, CDR1 is SGDLS and CDR2 is YYNGEE. CDR3 length: 14 residues. The V and J ends lost 3 bases and 5 bases, in that order; junction bases with no gene match: 4. CDR3 in DNA: TGTGCCAGCAGCGCGAGACTAGCGGGTGAGACCCAGTACTTC. Translated: CASSARLAGETQYF. The whole variable domain, filled in from reference TRBV9 and TRBJ2-5, reads DSGVTQTPKHLITATGQRVTLRCSPRSGDLSVYWYQQSLDQGLQFLIQYYNGEERAKGNILERFSAQQFPDLHSELNLSSLELGDSALYFCASSARLAGETQYFGPGTRLLVL.

The genes are TRBV6-5 and TRBJ1-5, with 7 positions matching TRBD1. Germline CDR1 is MNHEY and CDR2 is SVGAGI. V shed 7 bases, J shed 6 bases, and the junction held 6 bases outside the gene matches. CDR3 length equals 13 residues. The CDR3 loop reads CASTQGDGQPQHF. The DNA for the CDR3 is TGTGCCAGCACCCAGGGGGATGGTCAGCCCCAGCATTTT.

The genes are TRBV5-8 and TRBJ2-5; TRBD1 agrees at 10 bases. The CDR3 is 18 amino acids. Trimming at V came to 5 bases and at J to 5 bases, leaving 18 bases not matched to a gene. Germline lookup yields CDR1 SGHTS and CDR2 YDEGEE. In DNA form, the CDR3 reads TGTGCCAGCAGTACGAACCGGGACCCCGGGACAGGGGATGAGACCCAGTACTTC. This sequence encodes CASSTNRDPGTGDETQYF.

The chain is built from TRBV7-8 and TRBJ2-5, with 8 bases aligning to TRBD1. V shed 5 bases and J 4 bases; nucleotides not matched to a gene: 6. The germline CDR1 and CDR2 sequences are SGHVS and FQNEAQ. The CDR3 is 14 residues long. The CDR3 loop reads CASSIRTGRETQYF. CDR3 nucleotide sequence: TGTGCCAGCAGCATCAGGACAGGGAGAGAGACCCAGTACTTC.

The chain combines TRBV7-8 with TRBJ2-7, with 10 bases fitting TRBD1. Germline V gene data show CDR1 as SGHVS and CDR2 as FQNEAQ. Trimming removed 4 bases from V and 0 bases from J; junction bases left unmatched: 6. CDR3 length: 16 residues. CDR3 in amino acids: CASSSIRDRGSYEQYF. The CDR3 region has the DNA TGTGCCAGCAGCTCCATCCGGGACAGGGGCTCCTACGAGCAGTACTTC.

The chain joins TRBV7-8 to TRBJ2-6; D is ambiguous. Trimming took off 1 base at V and 0 bases at J, with 4 bases between the two ends. The CDR3 extends over 15 amino acids. Germline V lookup: CDR1 SGHVS, CDR2 FQNEAQ. The CDR3 reads CASSLVRSGANVLTF. The CDR3 nucleotides read TGTGCCAGCAGCTTAGTTCGCTCTGGGGCCAACGTCCTGACTTTC.

The CDR3 region is CASTGVPDTQYF. The CDR3 coding sequence is TGTGCCAGCACGGGGGTCCCAGATACGCAGTATTTT. J is TRBJ2-3 and V is TRBV13; possibly TRBD2 for D (6 bases). V lost 7 bases and J 4 bases, leaving 9 bases between the germline ends. The CDR3 runs 12 residues. Per the germline V gene, CDR1 is PRHDT and CDR2 is FYEKMQ (reference sequence).

The chain uses TRBV27 and TRBJ1-4; 10 nucleotides line up with TRBD1. This CDR3 has 15 amino acids. Germline assignment: CDR1 MNHEY and CDR2 SMNVEV (reference sequence). Trimming at V came to 5 bases and at J to 6 bases, leaving 6 bases not matched to a gene. The CDR3 DNA reads as TGTGCCAGCAGTCCTCCGGGACAGGGGTATGAAAAACTGTTTTTT. It specifies CASSPPGQGYEKLFF.

The rearrangement uses TRBV7-8 and TRBJ1-2, with D perhaps matching TRBD1 (6 bases). This CDR3 has 17 residues. Germline-derived CDR1 and CDR2 are SGHVS and FQNEAQ. V lost 5 bases, J lost 0 bases, and 19 bases lay in between. The CDR3 sequence: CASSPPTRTATNYGYTF. The CDR3, as DNA: TGTGCCAGCAGCCCCCCTACCCGGACAGCTACTAACTATGGCTACACCTTC.

For the CDR3, the DNA is TGCAGCCCAGGGGACAGGGGCATCCAAGAGACCCAGTACTTC. Its translation: CSPGDRGIQETQYF. The chain uses TRBV29-1 and TRBJ2-5, with 10 bases lining up with TRBD1. This CDR3 comprises 14 residues. Losses at the gene ends were 8 bases for V and 1 base for J; bases not matched to a gene: 7. Germline values: CDR1 SQVTM, CDR2 ANQGSEA.

This clone has a single count. The chain joins TRBV7-9 to TRBJ1-4; D is possibly TRBD1 (6 bases). The V gene lost 5 bases and the J gene lost 7 bases, with 20 bases spanning the gap. The CDR3 loop spans 16 amino acids. CDR1 SEHNR and CDR2 FQNEAQ come from the germline V gene (reference sequence). The CDR3 DNA reads as TGTGCCAGCAGCCCAGTGACAGGCTTGTTTGGTGAAAAACTGTTTTTT. Protein sequence: CASSPVTGLFGEKLFF.

The J gene is TRBJ2-7, the V gene TRBV6-6, with 16 bases lining up with TRBD2. The CDR3 runs 16 residues. The V gene end was trimmed by 4 bases and the J gene end by 5 bases; junction bases not matched to a gene: 5. Germline V gives CDR1 MNHNY, CDR2 SVGAGI (reference sequence). Written as DNA, the CDR3 is TGTGCCAGCAGTTCGGGACTAGCGGGGGGGTACCACGAGCAGTACTTC. Translation: CASSSGLAGGYHEQYF.